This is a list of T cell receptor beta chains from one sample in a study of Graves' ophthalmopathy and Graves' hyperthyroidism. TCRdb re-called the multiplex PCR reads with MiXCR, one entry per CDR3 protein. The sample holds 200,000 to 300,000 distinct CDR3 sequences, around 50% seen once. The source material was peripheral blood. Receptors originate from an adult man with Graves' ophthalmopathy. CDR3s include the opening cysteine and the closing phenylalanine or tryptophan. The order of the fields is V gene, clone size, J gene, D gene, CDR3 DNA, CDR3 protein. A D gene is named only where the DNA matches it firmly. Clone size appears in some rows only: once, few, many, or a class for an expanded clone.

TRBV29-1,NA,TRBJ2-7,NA,TGCAGCGTTGAGGGAACCGGGGCTAGCGTCTACGAGCAGTACTTC,CSVEGTGASVYEQYF
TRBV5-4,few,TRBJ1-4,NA,TGTGCCAGCAGCTTAGGGGGGGCTCTCGAAAAACTGTTTTTT,CASSLGGALEKLFF
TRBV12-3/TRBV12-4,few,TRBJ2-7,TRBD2,TGTGCCAGCAGCCCCGGACTAGCGAGGGAGCAGTACTTC,CASSPGLAREQYF
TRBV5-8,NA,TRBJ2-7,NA,TGCGCCAGCAGCTTGGGCTACCGGGACTCGGAGACGGAGCAGTACTTC,CASSLGYRDSETEQYF
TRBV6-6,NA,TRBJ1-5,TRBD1,TGTGCCAGCAGTGCCACTACAGGGGGCGGTCAGCCCCAGCATTTT,CASSATTGGGQPQHF
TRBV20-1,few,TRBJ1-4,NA,TGCAGTGCTAGTCAGGCAGGAGATAATGAAAAACTGTTTTTT,CSASQAGDNEKLFF
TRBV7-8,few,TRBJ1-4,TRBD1,TGTGCCAGCAGCTTAGGAGGACAGGGGGCGAGATTGTTTTTT,CASSLGGQGARLFF
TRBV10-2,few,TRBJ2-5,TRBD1,TGCGCCAGCAGGAGGGGGCTGGAGACCCAGTACTTC,CASRRGLETQYF
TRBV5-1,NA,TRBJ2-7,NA,TGCGCCAGCAGCTCTCAAGTTTCCTACGAGCAGTACTTC,CASSSQVSYEQYF
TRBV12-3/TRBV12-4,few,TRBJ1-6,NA,TGTGCCAGCAGTTCGGCCCGGAACGTACCCCTCCACTTT,CASSSARNVPLHF
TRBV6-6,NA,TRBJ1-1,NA,TGTGCCAGCATCCGGGCGGCGGACACTGAAGCTTTCTTT,CASIRAADTEAFF
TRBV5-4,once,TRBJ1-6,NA,TGTGCCAGCCGTTGGACTTATAATTCACCCCTCCACTTT,CASRWTYNSPLHF
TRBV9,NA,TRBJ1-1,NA,TGTGCCAGCAGCGTAGAAAGTGACGGCTTGGACACTGAAGCTTTCTTT,CASSVESDGLDTEAFF
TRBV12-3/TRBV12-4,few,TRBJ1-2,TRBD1,TGTGCCAGCAGTCAGGGACCGACAGGGAACTATGGCTACACCTTC,CASSQGPTGNYGYTF
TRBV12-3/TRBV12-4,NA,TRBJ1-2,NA,TGTGCCAGCAGTTTATCCCGATCTGGCTATGGCTACACCTTC,CASSLSRSGYGYTF
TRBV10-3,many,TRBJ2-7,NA,TGTGCCATCAGTGAGTCGGTACGGACCTACGAGCAGTACTTC,CAISESVRTYEQYF
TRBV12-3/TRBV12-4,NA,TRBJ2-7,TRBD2,TGTGCCAGCAGCGCTAGCGGGGGTGCCAGCTCCTACGAGCAGTACTTC,CASSASGGASSYEQYF
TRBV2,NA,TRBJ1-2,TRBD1,TGTGCCAGCAGCCGAAGCCAGACAGGGGGCAATGGCTACACCTTC,CASSRSQTGGNGYTF
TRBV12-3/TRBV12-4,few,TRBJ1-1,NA,TGTGCTAGTGGTTTGGACCTCGGGACACCGCGTACTGAAGCTTTCTTT,CASGLDLGTPRTEAFF
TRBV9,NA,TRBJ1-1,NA,TGTGCCAGCAGCGTAGCAACGGGGCGGAACACTGAAGCTTTCTTT,CASSVATGRNTEAFF
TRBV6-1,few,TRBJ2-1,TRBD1,TGTGCCAGCAGTGAAAAAGACAGGGGAGGAAGTAATGAGCAGTTCTTC,CASSEKDRGGSNEQFF
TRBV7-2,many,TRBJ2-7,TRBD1,TGTGCCAGCAGCTTAACTGTGGGACAGGGCTACGAGCAGTACTTC,CASSLTVGQGYEQYF
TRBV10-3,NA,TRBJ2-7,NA,TGTGCCATCTTCGAGCAGTACTTC,CAIFEQYF
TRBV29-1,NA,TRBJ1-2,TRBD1,TGCAGCGTTCGAGGGGGCCGATCGGGAGGCTACACCTTC,CSVRGGRSGGYTF
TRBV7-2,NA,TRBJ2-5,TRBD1,TGTGCCAGCAGCTCCAGGGGGCAGAGGGCCCAAGAGACCCAGTACTTC,CASSSRGQRAQETQYF
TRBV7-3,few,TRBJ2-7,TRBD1,TGTGCCAGCAGCTTCTCTGGACAGGGGGCCTACGAGCAGTACTTC,CASSFSGQGAYEQYF
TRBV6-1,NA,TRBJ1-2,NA,TGTGCCAGCACCATGACGGACAGTAACTATGGCTACACCTTC,CASTMTDSNYGYTF
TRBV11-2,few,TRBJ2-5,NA,TGTGCCAGCAGCCCCCCCCAAGAGACCCAGTACTTC,CASSPPQETQYF
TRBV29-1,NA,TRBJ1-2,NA,TGCAGCGTTGCCAGTAGTATCCTCCCACTTAACTATGGCTACACCTTC,CSVASSILPLNYGYTF
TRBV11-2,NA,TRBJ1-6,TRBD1,TGTGCCAGCAGCTTACAGGGGGGAAATAATTCACCCCTCCACTTT,CASSLQGGNNSPLHF
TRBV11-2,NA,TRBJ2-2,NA,TGTGCCAGCAGCTCAGATACAGGGACCGGGGAGCTGTTTTTT,CASSSDTGTGELFF
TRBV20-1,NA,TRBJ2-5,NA,TGCAGTGCGTCGACCGGGGTGACCCAGTACTTC,CSASTGVTQYF
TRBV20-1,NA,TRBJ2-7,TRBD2,TGCAGTGCTTCCCCCGGGACTAGCTTTACCGACGAGCAGTACTTC,CSASPGTSFTDEQYF
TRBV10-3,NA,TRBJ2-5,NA,TGTGCCAGCAGACACCCGAGGGCTGAAAATCAAGAGACCCAGTACTTC,CASRHPRAENQETQYF